These T cell receptor beta chains were read from a single sample in a study of T cell repertoires in cytomegalovirus infection. TCRdb reprocessed the reads with MiXCR, giving one entry per CDR3 protein. The table shows about 360,000 distinct CDR3 sequences, with about 35% occurring only once. For these receptors, no antigen is known. Source: cultured PBMCs, taken from culture after CMV antigen stimulation. These receptors all come from a human donor in good health (CMV status not recorded). Some clones in this sample may be carry-over from other donors' samples. CDR3s include the opening cysteine and the closing phenylalanine or tryptophan. A D gene is named only where the DNA matches it firmly. Clone size is not always given. Where it is, it says once, few, many or a class for expanded clones.

clone size,J gene,V gene,D gene,CDR3 DNA,CDR3 protein
.,TRBJ1-1,TRBV7-9,.,TGTGCCAGCAGCTTCGCCTCGGCTGAAGCTTTCTTT,CASSFASAEAFF
few,TRBJ2-5,TRBV12-3/TRBV12-4,.,TGTGCCAGCAGTTTAACCCTCCTCCAAGAGACCCAGTACTTC,CASSLTLLQETQYF
many,TRBJ2-2,TRBV28,.,TGTGCCAGCAAAACCTGGCGGGAGAACACCGGGGAGCTGTTTTTT,CASKTWRENTGELFF
few,TRBJ1-6,TRBV7-9,TRBD1,TGTGCCAGCAGCTTAGCGTCGGGGACAGGGGGTTCACCCCTCCACTTT,CASSLASGTGGSPLHF
.,TRBJ2-5,TRBV11-2,TRBD2,TGTGCCAGCAGCTCTAGCGGGAGCCGCCGGGAGACCCAGTACTTC,CASSSSGSRRETQYF
.,TRBJ2-7,TRBV25-1,.,TGTGCCAGCAGACCCGACAGGCCCTACGAGCAGTACTTC,CASRPDRPYEQYF
many,TRBJ2-3,TRBV6-4,.,TGTGCCAGCAGTTGGGGGGAGGCCACCGATACGCAGTATTTT,CASSWGEATDTQYF
many,TRBJ2-2,TRBV7-2,.,TGTGCCAGCAGCTCAACAGTTTCCCGGGAGCTGTTTTTT,CASSSTVSRELFF
.,TRBJ2-1,TRBV28,TRBD2,TGTGCCACAAAACCGGGACTAGCCTCCTACAATGAGCAGTTCTTC,CATKPGLASYNEQFF
few,TRBJ1-1,TRBV28,.,TGTGCCACCGCTCAAAGGTACACTGAAGCTTTCTTT,CATAQRYTEAFF
few,TRBJ2-1,TRBV4-2,TRBD1,TGTGCCAGCAGCCAAGAGGGACCCACCCCCGGGACAGGGGATAACGGCTACAATGAGCAGTTCTTC,CASSQEGPTPGTGDNGYNEQFF
.,TRBJ1-6,TRBV12-3/TRBV12-4,.,TGTGCCAGCAGCCAATACGGTCAACCCCTCCACTTT,CASSQYGQPLHF
few,TRBJ2-7,TRBV6-5,.,TGTGCCAGCAGTTACCACGGCGCCTCCGTGAGCGAGCAGTACTTC,CASSYHGASVSEQYF
.,TRBJ2-5,TRBV29-1,TRBD1,TGCAGCGTTCCCTGGACAGGGCAAGAGACCCAGTACTTC,CSVPWTGQETQYF
few,TRBJ1-5,TRBV20-1,TRBD1,TGCAGTGCTGTCTCCCGGGACAGGGGCATGGGTCAGCCCCAGCATTTT,CSAVSRDRGMGQPQHF
.,TRBJ1-1,TRBV14,.,TGTGCCAGCAGCCAAGTTATTGGGACCTTGAACACTGAAGCTTTCTTT,CASSQVIGTLNTEAFF
.,TRBJ1-4,TRBV7-9,TRBD1,TGTGCCAGCAGCCCGGAGGGGGACAGCGGTGAAAAACTGTTTTTT,CASSPEGDSGEKLFF
many,TRBJ2-7,TRBV7-2,TRBD2,TGTGCCAGCAGCATCTTTAGCGGGAGCTCCTACGAGCAGTACTTC,CASSIFSGSSYEQYF
.,TRBJ2-5,TRBV18,TRBD2,TGTGCCAGCTCACCGTGGGCGGGGGGAGAAGGAGAGACCCAGTACTTC,CASSPWAGGEGETQYF
few,TRBJ1-3,TRBV28,.,TGTGCCAGCAGTTTATTGTTGGGGAACTCTGGAAACACCATATATTTT,CASSLLLGNSGNTIYF
few,TRBJ2-4,TRBV27,.,TGTGCCAGCAGTAGGGCCGTCGGGACAACCAAAAACATTCAGTACTTC,CASSRAVGTTKNIQYF
.,TRBJ2-1,TRBV2,.,TGTGCCAGCAGTGATACTCCCCGCTCCTACAATGAGCAGTTCTTC,CASSDTPRSYNEQFF
.,TRBJ2-1,TRBV5-1,TRBD2,TGCGCCAGCAGCTCACTAGCGGGAGACATAGGGGCCGATGAGCAGTTCTTC,CASSSLAGDIGADEQFF
.,TRBJ1-5,TRBV30,.,TGTGCCTGGAGTGCTACCAGGAATCAGCCCCAGCATTTT,CAWSATRNQPQHF
.,TRBJ1-1,TRBV20-1,.,TGCAGTGCTAGAAATCCAGATCAGAAGAACACTGAAGCTTTCTTT,CSARNPDQKNTEAFF
few,TRBJ1-6,TRBV7-2,.,TGTGCCAGCAGCTTAGCCCGTCCGGGGGCAGGATCACCCCTCCACTTT,CASSLARPGAGSPLHF
many,TRBJ2-7,TRBV7-2,.,TGTGCCAGCAGCTTAAGGGACTACGAGCAGTACTTC,CASSLRDYEQYF
few,TRBJ2-4,TRBV6-2/TRBV6-3,TRBD2,TGTGCCAGCAGCCGAACTAGCGCGAAAAACATTCAGTACTTC,CASSRTSAKNIQYF
.,TRBJ2-4,TRBV20-1,TRBD2,TGCAGTGCTCCCGATGGGGGGGGAAACATTCAGTACTTC,CSAPDGGGNIQYF
few,TRBJ1-5,TRBV7-2,.,TGTGCCAGCAGCCCGCCTGGGGGGGGGAGCCACCAGCCCCAGCATTTT,CASSPPGGGSHQPQHF
.,TRBJ1-2,TRBV5-4,.,TGTGCCAGCAGCTTGGAGTCGGCTCACCCCGACTATGGCTACACCTTC,CASSLESAHPDYGYTF
many,TRBJ2-1,TRBV7-2,TRBD2,TGTGCCAGCAGCTGGACTAGCGGGAGCTACAATGAGCAGTTCTTC,CASSWTSGSYNEQFF
.,TRBJ2-3,TRBV6-2/TRBV6-3,.,TGTGCCAGCAGTCCGGACAGTCCTAGCACAGATACGCAGTATTTT,CASSPDSPSTDTQYF
few,TRBJ2-7,TRBV28,TRBD2,TGTGCCAGCAGTTTTTCGCTCGGCGGGAGTTCATCCTACGAGCAGTACTTC,CASSFSLGGSSSYEQYF
few,TRBJ2-5,TRBV7-8,.,TGTGCCAGCAGCTTAGCGAGTTTACCCAGAGAGACCCAGTACTTC,CASSLASLPRETQYF
few,TRBJ2-1,TRBV20-1,.,TGCAGTGTCACGCGGGCCGCCAAGAGATATGAGCAGTTCTTC,CSVTRAAKRYEQFF
.,TRBJ2-6,TRBV7-2,.,TGTGCCAGCAGCTGGACCACAGGAGAGGGCTCTGGGGCCAACGTCCTGACTTTC,CASSWTTGEGSGANVLTF
few,TRBJ2-3,TRBV19,.,TGTGCCTGCGAGACGGGAGATACGCAGTATTTT,CACETGDTQYF
many,TRBJ2-5,TRBV28,TRBD2,TGTGCCAGCAGTCGACTAGCGGAAGAGACCCAGTACTTC,CASSRLAEETQYF
many,TRBJ1-2,TRBV7-2,.,TGTGCCAGCAGTTCCGGGGGACCGCCTAACTATGGCTACACCTTC,CASSSGGPPNYGYTF
.,TRBJ1-2,TRBV2,.,TGTGCCAGCACCCTTGGTATCGGGGGGCGCGGCTATGGCTACACCTTC,CASTLGIGGRGYGYTF
.,TRBJ2-1,TRBV12-3/TRBV12-4,.,TGTGCCAGCTCCGGCAGATACCGTAAGGGCTCCTACAATGAGCAGTTCTTC,CASSGRYRKGSYNEQFF
many,TRBJ2-1,TRBV7-2,TRBD2,TGTGCCAGCAGCTCACAGGGACTAGCCTACAATGAGCAGTTCTTC,CASSSQGLAYNEQFF
.,TRBJ1-5,TRBV29-1,.,TGCAGCGCTGCGGGGGGGGATCAGCCCCAGCATTTT,CSAAGGDQPQHF
many,TRBJ2-4,TRBV7-2,.,TGTGCCAGCAGCTTAGACGCGTCGGGACATTCACAAAACATTCAGTACTTC,CASSLDASGHSQNIQYF
few,TRBJ2-1,TRBV6-2/TRBV6-3,.,TGTGCCAGCAGCCGGGACTACAATGAGCAGTTCTTC,CASSRDYNEQFF
many,TRBJ2-3,TRBV7-2,TRBD2,TGTGCCAGCAGCTTAACAAGAGCGGGAGGCCTAAGCACAGATACGCAGTATTTT,CASSLTRAGGLSTDTQYF
.,TRBJ2-3,TRBV28,.,TGTGCCAGCAGTTCACCCGCGTATAGCACAGATACGCAGTATTTT,CASSSPAYSTDTQYF
.,TRBJ2-7,TRBV29-1,TRBD1,TGCAGCGGAAGACAGGGGGCGACGGGGGAGCAGTACTTC,CSGRQGATGEQYF
once,TRBJ1-5,TRBV27,.,TGTGCCAGCAGTGAACAGGGTGCGCGGCAGCCCCAGCATTTT,CASSEQGARQPQHF
few,TRBJ1-3,TRBV7-9,TRBD1,TGTGCCAGCAGCATAAACAGGGGGCCTGGAAACACCATATATTTT,CASSINRGPGNTIYF
few,TRBJ2-3,TRBV7-6,TRBD2,TGTGCCAGCAGCTTAAAAGCGGGAGGCTCCACAGATACGCAGTATTTT,CASSLKAGGSTDTQYF
.,TRBJ2-2,TRBV19,TRBD2,TGTGCCAGTAGTACAGGACTAGCGGGAGTGACCGGGGAGCTGTTTTTT,CASSTGLAGVTGELFF
.,TRBJ2-1,TRBV19,TRBD2,TGTGCCAGTACCCTTCCGCGGGAGAAAACGCTCCACAATGAGCAGTTCTTC,CASTLPREKTLHNEQFF
.,TRBJ1-1,TRBV10-3,.,TGTGCCATCCGGGACCGCACTGAAGCTTTCTTT,CAIRDRTEAFF